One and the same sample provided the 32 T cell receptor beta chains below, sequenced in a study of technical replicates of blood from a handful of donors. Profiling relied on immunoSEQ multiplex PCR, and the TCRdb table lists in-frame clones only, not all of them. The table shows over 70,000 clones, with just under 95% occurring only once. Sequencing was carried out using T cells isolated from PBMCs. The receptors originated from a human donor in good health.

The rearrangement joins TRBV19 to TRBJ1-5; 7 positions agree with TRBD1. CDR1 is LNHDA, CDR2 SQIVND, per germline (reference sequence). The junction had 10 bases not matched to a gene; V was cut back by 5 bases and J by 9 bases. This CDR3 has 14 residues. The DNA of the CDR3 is TGTGCCAGTAGTGTAAGGACAGGCTTAGGGCCCCAGCATTTT. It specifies CASSVRTGLGPQHF.

In nucleotides, the CDR3 is TGTGCCAGCAGCCCAATGACAGAATCCTACGAGCAGTACTTC. Encoded protein: CASSPMTESYEQYF. This chain joins TRBV7-6 and TRBJ2-7; tentatively, D is TRBD1 (5 bases). The germline V and J ends were trimmed by 5 bases and 1 base, with 12 bases remaining between them. The V gene's germline CDR1 is SGHVS and CDR2 FNYEAQ. This CDR3 comprises 14 residues.

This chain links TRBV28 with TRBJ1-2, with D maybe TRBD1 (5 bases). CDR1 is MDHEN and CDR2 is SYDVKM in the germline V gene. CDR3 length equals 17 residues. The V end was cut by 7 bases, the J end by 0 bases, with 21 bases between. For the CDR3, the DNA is TGTGCCAGCAAGCACCCGGCAGGGAGGAGTCCTAACTATGGCTACACCTTC. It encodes CASKHPAGRSPNYGYTF.

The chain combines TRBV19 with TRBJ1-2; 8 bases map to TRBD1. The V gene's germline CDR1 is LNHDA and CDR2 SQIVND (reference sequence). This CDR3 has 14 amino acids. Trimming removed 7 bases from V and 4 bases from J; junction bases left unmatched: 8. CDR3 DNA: TGTGCCAGTAACCCCGACAGGGGCGTCTATGGCTACACCTTC. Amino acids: CASNPDRGVYGYTF.

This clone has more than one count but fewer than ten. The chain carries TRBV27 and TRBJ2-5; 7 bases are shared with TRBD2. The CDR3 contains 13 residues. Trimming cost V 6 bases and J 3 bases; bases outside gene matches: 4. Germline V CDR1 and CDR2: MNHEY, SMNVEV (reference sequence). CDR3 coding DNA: TGTGCCAGCAGGGTCAGCGGGGAAGAGACCCAGTACTTC. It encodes CASRVSGEETQYF.

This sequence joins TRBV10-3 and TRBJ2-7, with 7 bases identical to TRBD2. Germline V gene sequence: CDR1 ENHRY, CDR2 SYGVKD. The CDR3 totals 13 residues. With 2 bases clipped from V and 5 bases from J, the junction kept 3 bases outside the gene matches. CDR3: CAISEEAGDEQYF. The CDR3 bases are TGTGCCATCAGTGAGGAGGCGGGGGACGAGCAGTACTTC.

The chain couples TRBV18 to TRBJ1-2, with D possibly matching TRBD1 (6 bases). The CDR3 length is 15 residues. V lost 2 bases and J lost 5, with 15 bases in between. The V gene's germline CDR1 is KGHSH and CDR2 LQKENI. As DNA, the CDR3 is TGTGCCAGCTCACCAAGACAGGCTGGGGGATATGGCTACACCTTC. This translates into CASSPRQAGGYGYTF.

CDR3 nucleotide sequence: TGTGCCAGCAGCTTGTATGACTCGCTCAATGAGCAGTTCTTC. Its translation is CASSLYDSLNEQFF. The chain joins TRBV5-4 to TRBJ2-1; D is uncertain. Germline CDR1 reads SGHNT; CDR2 reads YYREEE (reference sequence). V was cut by 1 base and J by 6 bases, with 11 bases left in between. The CDR3 runs to 14 residues.

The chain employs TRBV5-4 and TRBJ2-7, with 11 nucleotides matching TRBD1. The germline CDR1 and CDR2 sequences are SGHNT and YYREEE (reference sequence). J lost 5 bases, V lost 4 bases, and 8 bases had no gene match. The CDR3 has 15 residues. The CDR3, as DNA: TGTGCCAGCAGCGCGGACAGGGGGCTCAATAACGAGCAGTACTTC. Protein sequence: CASSADRGLNNEQYF.

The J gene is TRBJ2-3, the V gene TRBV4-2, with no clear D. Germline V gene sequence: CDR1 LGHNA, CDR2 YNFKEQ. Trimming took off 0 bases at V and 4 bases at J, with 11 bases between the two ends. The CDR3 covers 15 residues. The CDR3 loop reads CASSQDREVSDTQYF. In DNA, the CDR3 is TGTGCCAGCAGCCAAGATAGAGAAGTGTCAGATACGCAGTATTTT.

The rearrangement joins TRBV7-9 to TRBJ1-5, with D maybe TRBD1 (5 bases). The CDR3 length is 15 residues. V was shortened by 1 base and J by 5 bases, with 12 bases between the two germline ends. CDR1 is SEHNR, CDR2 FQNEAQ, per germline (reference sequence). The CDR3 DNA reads TGTGCCAGCAGCTTAGTCGGAGGGGCGGATCAGCCCCAGCATTTT. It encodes CASSLVGGADQPQHF.

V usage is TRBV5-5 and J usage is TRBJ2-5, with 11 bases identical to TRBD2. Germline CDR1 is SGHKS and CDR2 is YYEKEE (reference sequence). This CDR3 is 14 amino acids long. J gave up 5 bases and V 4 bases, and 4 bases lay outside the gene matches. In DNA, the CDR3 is TGTGCCAGCAGCCCTAGCGGGAGGATTGAGACCCAGTACTTC. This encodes CASSPSGRIETQYF.

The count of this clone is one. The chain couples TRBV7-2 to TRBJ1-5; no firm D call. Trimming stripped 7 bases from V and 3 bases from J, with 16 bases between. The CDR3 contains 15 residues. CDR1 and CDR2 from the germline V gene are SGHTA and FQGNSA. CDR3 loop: CASTPEDGPNQPQHF. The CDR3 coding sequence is TGTGCCAGCACCCCGGAGGACGGACCCAATCAGCCCCAGCATTTT.

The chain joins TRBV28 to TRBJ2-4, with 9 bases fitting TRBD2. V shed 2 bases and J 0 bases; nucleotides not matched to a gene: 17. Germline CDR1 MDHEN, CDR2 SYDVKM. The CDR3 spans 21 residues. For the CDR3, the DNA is TGTGCCAGCAGTTTAGGGGTTGGAGCGGGAGGTGGCATGGGAGCCAAAAACATTCAGTACTTC. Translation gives CASSLGVGAGGGMGAKNIQYF.

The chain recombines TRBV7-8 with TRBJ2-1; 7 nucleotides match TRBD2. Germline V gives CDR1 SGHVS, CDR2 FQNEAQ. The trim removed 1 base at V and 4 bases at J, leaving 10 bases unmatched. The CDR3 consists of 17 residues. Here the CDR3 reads CASSLGRGLADYNEQFF. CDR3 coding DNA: TGTGCCAGCAGCTTAGGGCGGGGTCTAGCGGATTACAATGAGCAGTTCTTC.

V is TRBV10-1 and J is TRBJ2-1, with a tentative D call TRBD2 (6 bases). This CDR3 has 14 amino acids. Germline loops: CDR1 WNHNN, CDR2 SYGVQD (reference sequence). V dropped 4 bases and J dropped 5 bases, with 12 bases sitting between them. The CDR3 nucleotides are TGCGCCAGCAGTGGAGAGCGGGCAAACAATGAGCAGTTCTTC. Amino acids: CASSGERANNEQFF.

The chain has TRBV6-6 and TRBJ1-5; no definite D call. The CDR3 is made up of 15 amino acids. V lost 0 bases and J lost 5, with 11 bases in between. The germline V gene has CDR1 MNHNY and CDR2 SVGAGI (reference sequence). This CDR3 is CASSYSPGNYQPQHF. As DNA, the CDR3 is TGTGCCAGCAGTTACTCTCCGGGGAACTATCAGCCCCAGCATTTT.

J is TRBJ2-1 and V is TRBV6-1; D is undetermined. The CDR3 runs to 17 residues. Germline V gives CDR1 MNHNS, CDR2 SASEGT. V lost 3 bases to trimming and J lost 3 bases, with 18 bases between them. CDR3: CASSDLLNLISYNEQFF. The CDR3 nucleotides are TGTGCCAGCAGTGATCTTCTGAACCTGATCAGCTACAATGAGCAGTTCTTC.

For the CDR3, the DNA is TGTGCCAGCAGCGCCCCCCGGGAGACCCAGTACTTC. Protein: CASSAPRETQYF. V usage is TRBV7-6 and J usage is TRBJ2-5; D gene uncertain. This CDR3 has 12 residues. Trimming shortened V by 5 bases and J by 5 bases, and 9 bases separated the two germline ends. Germline V gene data show CDR1 as SGHVS and CDR2 as FNYEAQ.

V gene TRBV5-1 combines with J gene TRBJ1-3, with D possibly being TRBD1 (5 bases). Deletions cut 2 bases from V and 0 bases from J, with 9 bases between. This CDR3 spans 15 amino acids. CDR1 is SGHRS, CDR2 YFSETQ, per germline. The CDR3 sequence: CASSFTGSSGNTIYF. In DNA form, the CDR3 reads TGCGCCAGCAGCTTTACAGGAAGCTCTGGAAACACCATATATTTT.

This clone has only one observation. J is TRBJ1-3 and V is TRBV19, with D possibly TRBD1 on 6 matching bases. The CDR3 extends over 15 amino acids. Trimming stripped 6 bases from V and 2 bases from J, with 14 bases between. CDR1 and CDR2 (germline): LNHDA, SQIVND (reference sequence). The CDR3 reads CASRAGGKAGNTIYF. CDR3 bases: TGTGCCAGTAGAGCGGGGGGCAAGGCTGGAAACACCATATATTTT.

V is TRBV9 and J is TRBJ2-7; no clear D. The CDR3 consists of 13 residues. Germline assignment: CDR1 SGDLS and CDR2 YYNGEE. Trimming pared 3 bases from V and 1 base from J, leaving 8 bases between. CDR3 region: CASSGSVSYEQYF. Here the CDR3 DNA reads TGTGCCAGCAGCGGGTCAGTGTCCTACGAGCAGTACTTC.

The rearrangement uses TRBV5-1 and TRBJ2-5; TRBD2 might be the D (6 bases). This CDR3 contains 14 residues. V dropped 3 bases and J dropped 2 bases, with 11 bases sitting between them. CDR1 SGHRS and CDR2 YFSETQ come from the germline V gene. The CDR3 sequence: CASSSSGGQETQYF. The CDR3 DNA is TGCGCCAGCAGCTCTAGTGGAGGGCAAGAGACCCAGTACTTC.

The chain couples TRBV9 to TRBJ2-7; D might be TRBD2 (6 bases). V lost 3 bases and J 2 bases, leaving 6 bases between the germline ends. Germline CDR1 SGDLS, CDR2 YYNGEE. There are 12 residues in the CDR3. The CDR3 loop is CASSGRAYEQYF. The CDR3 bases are TGTGCCAGCAGCGGGAGGGCCTACGAGCAGTACTTC.

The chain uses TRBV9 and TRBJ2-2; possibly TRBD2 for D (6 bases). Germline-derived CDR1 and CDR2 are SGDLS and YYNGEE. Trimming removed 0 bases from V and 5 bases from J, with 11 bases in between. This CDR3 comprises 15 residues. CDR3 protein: CASSVGGDGTGELFF. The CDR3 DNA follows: TGTGCCAGCAGCGTAGGGGGGGACGGGACCGGGGAGCTGTTTTTT.

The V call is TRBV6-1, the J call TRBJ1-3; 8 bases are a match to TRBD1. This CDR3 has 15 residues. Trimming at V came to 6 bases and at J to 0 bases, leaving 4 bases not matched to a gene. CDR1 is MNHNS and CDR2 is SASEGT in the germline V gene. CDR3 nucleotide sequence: TGTGCCAGCAGCGGACAGGGAATCTCTGGAAACACCATATATTTT. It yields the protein CASSGQGISGNTIYF.

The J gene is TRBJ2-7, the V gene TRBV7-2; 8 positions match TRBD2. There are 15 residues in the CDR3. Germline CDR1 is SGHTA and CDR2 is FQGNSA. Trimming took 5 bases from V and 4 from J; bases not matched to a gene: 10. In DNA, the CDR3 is TGTGCCAGCAGCCAGGCCAGCGGGAGACAATACGAGCAGTACTTC. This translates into CASSQASGRQYEQYF.

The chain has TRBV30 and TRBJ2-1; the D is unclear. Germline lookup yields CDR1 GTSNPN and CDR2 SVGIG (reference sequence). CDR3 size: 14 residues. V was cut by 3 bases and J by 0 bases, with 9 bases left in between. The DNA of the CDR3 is TGTGCCTGGAGGAGGTATAGCTCCTACAATGAGCAGTTCTTC. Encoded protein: CAWRRYSSYNEQFF.

In DNA, the CDR3 is TGTGCCAGCAGCCTGGACGGAGGGAACTATGGCTACACCTTC. Amino acid sequence: CASSLDGGNYGYTF. The V gene is TRBV4-2, the J gene TRBJ1-2; no clear D gene. Germline V gene data show CDR1 as LGHNA and CDR2 as YNFKEQ. Trimming removed 4 bases from V and 2 bases from J, with 11 bases in between. This CDR3 has 14 residues.

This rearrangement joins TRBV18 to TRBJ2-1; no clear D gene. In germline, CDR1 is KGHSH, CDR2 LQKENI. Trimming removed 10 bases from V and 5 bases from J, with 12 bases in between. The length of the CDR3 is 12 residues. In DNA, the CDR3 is TGTGCCACCTCGGTACAAGACAATGAGCAGTTCTTC. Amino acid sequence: CATSVQDNEQFF.

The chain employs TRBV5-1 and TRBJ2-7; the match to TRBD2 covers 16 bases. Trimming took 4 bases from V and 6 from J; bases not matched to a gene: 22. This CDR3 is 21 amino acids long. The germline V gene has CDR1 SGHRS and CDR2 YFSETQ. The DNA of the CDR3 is TGCGCCAGCAGCCTCGGATATCTAACCGGGACTAGCGGGAGGGCCATATTCGAGCAGTACTTC. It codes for CASSLGYLTGTSGRAIFEQYF.

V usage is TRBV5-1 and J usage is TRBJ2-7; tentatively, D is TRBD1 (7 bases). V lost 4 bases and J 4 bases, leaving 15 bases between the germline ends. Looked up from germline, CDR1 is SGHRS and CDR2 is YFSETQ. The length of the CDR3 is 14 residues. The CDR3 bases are TGCGCCAGCAGCCCTTCACAGGGGAGGTACGAGCAGTACTTC. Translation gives CASSPSQGRYEQYF.